This TCR beta chain was sequenced during a study of T-cell reconstitution after alpha-beta-depleted transplantation in children (dated by TCRdb to 2016 to 2018). Some background on the complete study: Using TCR repertoire profiling, the study followed T-cell immune reconstitution in a quantitative way in children after TCRalphabeta/CD19-depleted allogeneic hematopoietic cell transplantation.

Libraries were prepared through PCR. The data were produced on an Illumina HiSeq 2500. To normalize quantification of the TCRbeta repertoire, the TCR libraries were built with molecular barcoding that relied on unique molecular identifiers. Through fastp at Q25 and MiXCR, TCRdb rebuilt clones from the public reads, retaining in-frame beta chains. Identical CDR3 protein sequences are pooled into one entry, listed with their most common genes and DNA. Recorded for this sample are 200,000 to 250,000 distinct CDR3 sequences; approximately 9.7% of them occurred a single time. The ten largest clones take up approximately 4.7% of the sample. This clonotype was counted ten times or more. No antigen is known for it. Base qualities are not recorded, but no much larger clone differs from it by a single base. CDR1 and CDR2, per the germline V gene, are SGHAT and FQNNGV. V is cut by 8 bases and J by 4 bases, and the space between the germline ends is 14 bases. Spanning cysteine to phenylalanine, the CDR3 consists of 13 amino acids. Solely the CDR3 DNA is kept, with 39 bases framed from the first base.

This receptor was obtained from a human donor who donated a stem cell graft to a child with SCID. The sequencing used PBMCs from the stem cell graft donor, collected from the stem cell graft. The rearranged segments are TRBV11-2 and TRBJ1-2, and perhaps TRBD1 as D gene, on 5 matching bases. The CDR3 sequence is CASSGAAGYGYTF. Here is the DNA: TGTGCCAGCTCTGGGGCGGCAGGCTATGGCTACACCTTC.